This T cell receptor beta chain appears in the sequencing data of a study of blood T cell repertoires in COVID-19 (dated by TCRdb to 2019 to 2021). As for the study more broadly: Samples covering the acute and convalescent phases of COVID-19 were provided by collaborators in the United States, Italy and Spain. The prospective study material was composed of cDNA or gDNA derived from T cells, B-cell-depleted T cells, or PBMCs. Deeply sampled blood TCRbeta repertoires from subjects exposed to, actively infected with, or recovered from COVID-19 were included in the dataset. A freely available public database, intended as a resource for researchers studying the immune response to SARS-CoV-2, is where the repertoires were released. Samples were obtained from the ongoing ImmuneRACE study (first 160 participants) and from about 1,300 subjects provided by 6 global collaborators. The sample metadata nearly always contained a de-identified subject ID, COVID-19 status, age in years and sex. Where available, HLA class I and class II types were taken from metadata supplied by the sample provider and were not determined by assay-based typing.

Each collaborating institution followed its own protocols to collect whole blood in K2EDTA tubes. For TCRbeta analysis, collaborators shipped samples as frozen whole blood, isolated PBMCs, or DNA extracted from either of those sample types. The V end loses 5 bases and the J end loses 7 bases, and a stretch of 9 bases separates them. The CDR3, from cysteine to phenylalanine, totals 12 residues. Of the read, only the CDR3 DNA is kept; its 36 bases are in frame from base 1. The germline V gene supplies CDR1 WSHSY and CDR2 SAAADI. About this clone itself: Its antigen specificity is not known. The sample holds no much larger clone one base away, and base qualities are not on file.

Results the study describes overall, beyond this receptor: The amount of clinical and demographic metadata varied by source and participant and was provided uncurated.

TCRbeta CDR3 regions were amplified from genomic DNA using the immunoSEQ Assay, a bias-controlled multiplex PCR. In the paper's pipeline: The number of nucleated cells in each sample was estimated from the amplification of reference gene primers within the assay. Sequence reads were collapsed and filtered to measure the absolute abundance of every unique TCRbeta CDR3 rearrangement. For each sample, productive Simpson clonality was calculated as the square root of Simpson's diversity index over productive rearrangements. TCRdb holds this immuneACCESS table with in-frame rearrangements only. Some clones are missing; in checked studies, unresolved V genes explain under half, and the rest has no known cause. The D gene and trimming were derived from the DNA, and the V and J assignments and clone size from that table. The sample table holds 55,000 to 75,000 clones, of which about 86% were seen once. Clones ranked in the top ten supply 3.5% to 4.5% of the sample.

This clonotype was obtained from a man in his fifties or sixties with acute or convalescent COVID-19. The sequenced material came from peripheral blood. The chain couples TRBV10-2 to TRBJ1-3; no D gene is confidently identified. The base sequence is TGCGCCAGCAGTAACATGGTGAACACCATATATTTT. Its protein is CASSNMVNTIYF.